The 30 T cell receptor beta chains in this list originate from one sample, sequenced in a study of fetal regulatory T cell absence and autoimmunity. Generated by immunoSEQ multiplex PCR, the TCRdb table keeps only in-frame clones and is missing some. This sample has about 95,000 clones; roughly 70% occur once, and the top ten carry roughly 2%. Sequencing was performed on pancreas tissue. All receptors derive from a male donor with IPEX syndrome.

This clone was detected only a few times. The rearrangement joins TRBV27 to TRBJ2-7; D possibly matches TRBD1 or TRBD2 (5 bases each). The CDR3 length is 15 residues. The germline V gene has CDR1 MNHEY and CDR2 SMNVEV (reference sequence). V lost 1 base and J lost 0, with 10 bases in between. The CDR3: CASSLLGDLSYEQYF. The CDR3 nucleotides read TGTGCCAGCAGTTTATTGGGGGATCTCTCCTACGAGCAGTACTTC.

The V call is TRBV5-6, the J call TRBJ2-7; 7 bases line up with TRBD2. Trimming removed 4 bases from V and 3 bases from J; junction bases left unmatched: 1. The CDR3 is 12 residues long. Germline V gives CDR1 SGHDT, CDR2 YYEEEE. DNA of the CDR3: TGTGCCAGCAGCCCGGGAGGCTACGAGCAGTACTTC. Its translation: CASSPGGYEQYF.

The CDR3 DNA is TGTGCCAGCAGCCTAGGACAGGGAGGCAACTATGGCTACACCTTC. Translating gives CASSLGQGGNYGYTF. The chain joins TRBV14 to TRBJ1-2; 8 positions agree with TRBD1. V shed 4 bases, J shed 2 bases, and the junction held 6 bases outside the gene matches. The CDR3 runs 15 residues. Per germline, CDR1 SGHDN and CDR2 FVKESK.

This clone was counted between two and nine times. The CDR3 spells CASMDALWGYTF. The CDR3 DNA reads as TGTGCCAGCATGGACGCTTTGTGGGGCTACACCTTC. This chain joins TRBV27 and TRBJ1-2; D is uncertain. Trimming removed 7 bases from V and 8 bases from J, with 14 bases in between. CDR1 MNHEY and CDR2 SMNVEV come from the germline V gene (reference sequence). The CDR3 consists of 12 residues.

The rearrangement uses TRBV6-6 and TRBJ2-3; D is perhaps TRBD1 or TRBD2 (6 bases each). Germline-derived CDR1 and CDR2 are MNHNY and SVGAGI (reference sequence). The CDR3 has 14 residues. V shed 0 bases and J shed 8 bases, with 12 bases lying between them. This chain's CDR3 is CASSYSPQGGTQYF. The CDR3 DNA follows: TGTGCCAGCAGTTACTCTCCACAGGGAGGTACGCAGTATTTT.

V and J are TRBV11-3 and TRBJ1-2; D perhaps matches TRBD1 (5 bases). Trimming stripped 0 bases from V and 5 bases from J, with 13 bases between. Germline values: CDR1 SGHNT, CDR2 YENEEA. The CDR3 covers 15 residues. This chain's CDR3 is CASSLEGGLGYGYTF. CDR3 bases: TGTGCCAGCAGCTTAGAGGGGGGTCTCGGGTATGGCTACACCTTC.

The chain employs TRBV30 and TRBJ2-1, with 9 bases lining up with TRBD2. CDR3 length: 14 residues. Looked up from germline, CDR1 is GTSNPN and CDR2 is SVGIG (reference sequence). Losses at the gene ends were 0 bases for V and 4 bases for J; bases not matched to a gene: 1. The CDR3 sequence: CAWSVTSGYNEQFF. CDR3 coding DNA: TGTGCCTGGAGTGTAACTAGCGGGTACAATGAGCAGTTCTTC.

The rearrangement joins TRBV10-3 to TRBJ1-1; 9 bases line up with TRBD1. The CDR3 extends over 16 amino acids. V trimming: 6 bases; J trimming: 1 base; junction bases outside the gene matches: 9. Per the germline V gene, CDR1 is ENHRY and CDR2 is SYGVKD. The CDR3 loop is CAIRPGQGMGNTEAFF. For the CDR3, the DNA is TGTGCCATCAGGCCGGGACAGGGAATGGGGAACACTGAAGCTTTCTTT.

V usage is TRBV11-2 and J usage is TRBJ1-1, with 11 bases identical to TRBD1. In germline, CDR1 is SGHAT, CDR2 FQNNGV. The CDR3 spans 17 residues. V lost 5 bases and J lost 5; bases outside the gene matches: 13. Here the CDR3 reads CASSLWTGGNVRTEAFF. The CDR3 DNA sequence: TGTGCCAGCAGCCTCTGGACAGGGGGCAATGTGAGGACTGAAGCTTTCTTT.

This clone was found a few times. The V call is TRBV9, the J call TRBJ2-7; TRBD2 agrees at 9 bases. CDR3 length: 15 amino acids. The germline V gene encodes CDR1 SGDLS and CDR2 YYNGEE. Trimming at V came to 0 bases and at J to 5 bases, leaving 6 bases not matched to a gene. The CDR3, as DNA: TGTGCCAGCAGCGTAGCTGCTAGCGGGGTCGACGAGCAGTACTTC. It encodes CASSVAASGVDEQYF.

This clone was observed a handful of times. The rearrangement links TRBV7-9 to TRBJ2-1; TRBD1 or TRBD2 may be the D gene (5 bases each). The CDR3 is made up of 15 amino acids. The V end was cut by 1 base, the J end by 6 bases, with 13 bases between. Germline V gives CDR1 SEHNR, CDR2 FQNEAQ (reference sequence). As DNA, the CDR3 is TGTGCCAGCAGCTTAGTCCTAGGTGGGGGCAATGAGCAGTTCTTC. It specifies CASSLVLGGGNEQFF.

The chain uses TRBV14 and TRBJ2-3, with 7 bases lining up with TRBD2. The germline V gene has CDR1 SGHDN and CDR2 FVKESK. The CDR3 consists of 14 residues. V lost 3 bases, J lost 6 bases, and 6 bases stayed unmatched. For the CDR3, the DNA is TGTGCCAGCAGCCACGGGGGAGGGGTTGATACGCAGTATTTT. It translates to CASSHGGGVDTQYF.

This sequence joins TRBV19 and TRBJ2-1; 9 bases align to TRBD2. Germline CDR1 LNHDA, CDR2 SQIVND (reference sequence). CDR3 length: 15 residues. J was trimmed by 6 bases and V by 7 bases; bases with no gene match: 10. CDR3 coding DNA: TGTGCCAGTAATGACGCGGGACTAGCAATCAATGAGCAGTTCTTC. It translates to CASNDAGLAINEQFF.

The genes are TRBV27 and TRBJ1-2; 11 nucleotides agree with TRBD1. The CDR3 runs 14 residues. The germline CDR1 and CDR2 sequences are MNHEY and SMNVEV (reference sequence). Germline trimming cut 6 bases from V and 6 bases from J; bases unmatched to any gene: 6. Written as DNA, the CDR3 is TGTGCCAGCAGGGACAGGGGGCGCAAAAATGGCTACACCTTC. This gives the protein CASRDRGRKNGYTF.

The J gene is TRBJ2-3, the V gene TRBV7-8, with D possibly being TRBD2 (5 bases). V was cut by 1 base and J by 5 bases, with 16 bases left in between. CDR3 length: 16 amino acids. Germline-derived CDR1 and CDR2 are SGHVS and FQNEAQ. CDR3 sequence (DNA): TGTGCCAGCAGCTTAGTGGAGGCCCCCTGGGGAGATACGCAGTATTTT. Encoded protein: CASSLVEAPWGDTQYF. The complete variable domain, with remaining parts taken from reference TRBV7-8 and TRBJ2-3, reads GAGVSQSPRYKVAKRGQDVALRCDPISGHVSLFWYQQALGQGPEFLTYFQNEAQLDKSGLPSDRFFAERPEGSVSTLKIQRTQQEDSAVYLCASSLVEAPWGDTQYFGPGTRLTVL.

This clone has just a few counts. The J gene is TRBJ2-7, the V gene TRBV5-4; D perhaps matches TRBD1 (7 bases). The CDR3 runs to 14 residues. V shed 4 bases and J shed 2 bases, with 13 bases lying between them. The germline V gene has CDR1 SGHNT and CDR2 YYREEE (reference sequence). The CDR3 region is CASSRTGGTYEQYF. The CDR3 region has the DNA TGTGCCAGCAGCAGGACAGGAGGGACCTACGAGCAGTACTTC.

This clone was counted a few times. This chain links TRBV13 with TRBJ2-7; D gene ambiguous. Trimming took 3 bases from V and 4 from J, leaving 16 bases between them. Germline V CDR1 and CDR2: PRHDT, FYEKMQ (reference sequence). The CDR3 consists of 15 residues. The DNA of the CDR3 is TGTGCCAGCAGCTTCGACCGTGCCCGCACTTACGAGCAGTACTTC. Protein product: CASSFDRARTYEQYF. Supplemented by reference TRBV13 and TRBJ2-7, the full variable domain reads AAGVIQSPRHLIKEKRETATLKCYPIPRHDTVYWYQQGPGQDPQFLISFYEKMQSDKGSIPDRFSAQQFSDYHSELNMSSLELGDSALYFCASSFDRARTYEQYFGPGTRLTVT.

The chain carries TRBV7-2 and TRBJ1-2; a weak D match, TRBD1 (6 bases). Trimming pared 5 bases from V and 8 bases from J, leaving 18 bases between. This CDR3 is 14 amino acids long. Looked up from germline, CDR1 is SGHTA and CDR2 is FQGNSA. The DNA for the CDR3 is TGTGCCAGCAGCCTCCCCGGGGGGCTTTGGGGCTACACCTTC. It yields the protein CASSLPGGLWGYTF.

J is TRBJ2-3 and V is TRBV19, with 9 bases aligning to TRBD1. The CDR3 sequence is 13 residues long. V shed 8 bases and J 2 bases; nucleotides not matched to a gene: 2. In germline, CDR1 is LNHDA, CDR2 SQIVND (reference sequence). CDR3 sequence: CASGDRVTDTQYF. Here the CDR3 DNA reads TGTGCCAGTGGGGACAGGGTCACAGATACGCAGTATTTT. Based on the CDR3 plus reference TRBV19 and TRBJ2-3, the full variable domain is DGGITQSPKYLFRKEGQNVTLSCEQNLNHDAMYWYRQDPGQGLRLIYYSQIVNDFQKGDIAEGYSVSREKKESFPLTVTSAQKNPTAFYLCASGDRVTDTQYFGPGTRLTVL.

A single count supports this clone. The conserved final phenylalanine or tryptophan is absent from the CDR3, which likely points to a read error. No DNA is shown, since the ends of the CDR3 on it are uncertain; the CDR3 is the one TCRdb lists. V and J are TRBV5-8 and TRBJ2-3; TRBD2 is taken as the D call from the table, unchecked against the DNA. The CDR3 adds up to 12 amino acids, both ends counted. Germline V gene data show CDR1 as SGHTS and CDR2 as YDEGEE. The CDR3 is CASSLAWPSGGI.

The chain carries TRBV7-2 and TRBJ2-1; 9 nucleotides match TRBD1. The CDR3 has 15 amino acids. Germline trimming cut 3 bases from V and 8 bases from J; bases unmatched to any gene: 8. Germline CDR1 is SGHTA and CDR2 is FQGNSA. The CDR3 region is CASSFSGQGRDEQFF. In nucleotides, the CDR3 is TGTGCCAGCAGCTTTAGCGGACAGGGGAGGGATGAGCAGTTCTTC.

This rearrangement joins TRBV19 to TRBJ2-7; 12 bases match TRBD1. The V and J ends lost 7 bases and 4 bases, in that order; junction bases with no gene match: 11. Germline-derived CDR1 and CDR2 are LNHDA and SQIVND (reference sequence). CDR3 length: 16 residues. The CDR3 protein is CASTHGPGQGAYEQYF. The CDR3, as DNA: TGTGCCAGTACACACGGCCCGGGACAGGGGGCTTACGAGCAGTACTTC.

The gene calls are TRBV5-1 and TRBJ2-1, with 7 bases identical to TRBD1. CDR1 is SGHRS and CDR2 is YFSETQ in the germline V gene. Trimming cost V 0 bases and J 1 base; bases outside gene matches: 1. The CDR3 is 15 residues long. The CDR3 region has the DNA TGCGCCAGCAGCTTGGGACAGGGTTCCTACAATGAGCAGTTCTTC. It codes for CASSLGQGSYNEQFF.

The chain joins TRBV4-3 to TRBJ2-1; possible D gene TRBD1, 5 bases. V was shortened by 4 bases and J by 10 bases, with 20 bases between the two germline ends. The CDR3 sequence is 15 residues long. Germline CDR1 is LGHNA and CDR2 is YSLEER. The CDR3 DNA reads as TGCGCCAGCAGCCTGTCTTGGGTTGCCTACAGGGAGCAGTTCTTC. This encodes CASSLSWVAYREQFF.

The chain combines TRBV4-1 with TRBJ1-1, with a tentative D call TRBD1 (5 bases). The V and J ends lost 3 bases and 5 bases respectively, with 7 bases between them. Per the germline V gene, CDR1 is MGHRA and CDR2 is YSYEKL. There are 12 residues in the CDR3. CDR3 in amino acids: CASSHRGTEAFF. The CDR3 region has the DNA TGCGCCAGCAGCCACCGGGGGACTGAAGCTTTCTTT.

The chain employs TRBV15 and TRBJ1-1; unclear D gene. CDR1 is LNHNV, CDR2 YYDKDF, per germline (reference sequence). The CDR3 spans 15 residues. Trimming left V 0 bases short and J 0 bases short, with 8 bases between. The CDR3 region is CATSREYTLNTEAFF. CDR3 in DNA: TGTGCCACCAGCAGAGAGTACACCCTGAACACTGAAGCTTTCTTT.

The chain carries TRBV7-9 and TRBJ2-7; 10 nucleotides line up with TRBD1. The CDR3 consists of 15 residues. Losses at the gene ends were 5 bases for V and 1 base for J; bases not matched to a gene: 5. Germline CDR1 SEHNR, CDR2 FQNEAQ (reference sequence). CDR3 residues: CASSPGDRGSYEQYF. The CDR3 DNA sequence: TGTGCCAGCAGCCCAGGGGACAGGGGTTCCTACGAGCAGTACTTC.

V gene TRBV9 combines with J gene TRBJ2-1; 8 bases are shared with TRBD2. V lost 0 bases to trimming and J lost 2 bases; unmatched junction nucleotides: 1. CDR1 and CDR2 (germline): SGDLS, YYNGEE. The CDR3 covers 15 residues. The DNA of the CDR3 is TGTGCCAGCAGCGTAGCAGCGGGAGCCTACAATGAGCAGTTCTTC. Translating gives CASSVAAGAYNEQFF.

The chain uses TRBV5-5 and TRBJ2-1, with TRBD2 matching 14 bases. This CDR3 region has 16 residues. The V segment lost 1 base and the J segment 12 bases; nucleotides outside the gene matches: 9. CDR1 is SGHKS, CDR2 YYEKEE, per germline (reference sequence). CDR3 DNA: TGTGCCAGCAGCTTGTGGGCGACTAGCGGGAGGGCGGCGCAGTTCTTC. The encoded protein is CASSLWATSGRAAQFF.

The chain couples TRBV6-6 to TRBJ2-7; the match to TRBD1 covers 7 bases. Germline CDR1 reads MNHNY; CDR2 reads SVGAGI (reference sequence). The trim removed 1 base at V and 5 bases at J, leaving 8 bases unmatched. CDR3 length equals 15 residues. The CDR3 here is CASSYYAQGTDEQYF. The CDR3 DNA sequence: TGTGCCAGCAGTTACTATGCACAGGGGACCGACGAGCAGTACTTC.